The 20 T cell receptor beta chains below were found in one sample sequenced in a study of beta chain features in type 1 diabetes. These TCRs' antigens remain unknown. The isolated RNA, all of it, was reverse transcribed, so expressed TCRB transcripts were what got sequenced. Libraries were prepared by immunoSEQ multiplex PCR; TCRdb keeps only in-frame clonotypes and omits some of them. The table lists around 26,000 clones, around 68% of them singletons. Study-wide points: For Type 1 diabetes patients, all four CD4+ subsets carried TCRB CDR3s that were moderately but significantly shorter.

Sequenced: stem cell memory CD4+ T cells from blood. The receptors derive from a woman aged 40 to 50 with type 1 diabetes.

The chain recombines TRBV9 with TRBJ2-3; D not resolved. The CDR3 loop spans 14 amino acids. V lost 4 bases to trimming and J lost 0 bases, with 9 bases between them. The germline V gene encodes CDR1 SGDLS and CDR2 YYNGEE. CDR3 nucleotides: TGTGCCAGCAGCTTCCAGGAAAGCACAGATACGCAGTATTTT. It encodes CASSFQESTDTQYF.

J is TRBJ2-1 and V is TRBV28; a possible D gene is TRBD2 (6 bases). CDR1 is MDHEN, CDR2 SYDVKM, per germline. The V end lost 5 bases, the J end lost 10 bases, and 18 bases lay between the germline ends. The CDR3 totals 14 residues. The CDR3 here is CASSPGGMSGEQFF. The CDR3 coding sequence is TGTGCCAGCAGTCCCGGAGGGATGAGCGGGGAGCAGTTCTTC.

This chain joins TRBV19 and TRBJ2-7; TRBD1 might be the D (5 bases). This CDR3 contains 14 residues. Trimming stripped 4 bases from V and 2 bases from J, with 12 bases between. Germline V CDR1 and CDR2: LNHDA, SQIVND (reference sequence). The CDR3 DNA reads as TGTGCCAGTAGTAGGACAAGCAACCCCTACGAGCAGTACTTC. Encoded protein: CASSRTSNPYEQYF.

This chain connects TRBV28 to TRBJ2-1; possibly TRBD2 for D (6 bases). This CDR3 has 14 residues. Germline V CDR1 and CDR2: MDHEN, SYDVKM. V dropped 4 bases and J dropped 7 bases, with 14 bases sitting between them. This CDR3 reads CASSWGLPRNEQFF. CDR3 DNA sequence: TGTGCCAGCAGTTGGGGACTTCCTCGGAATGAGCAGTTCTTC.

This chain connects TRBV2 to TRBJ1-1, with TRBD1 as a possible D gene (5 bases). This CDR3 has 16 amino acids. Germline loops: CDR1 SNHLY, CDR2 FYNNEI. Trimming removed 7 bases from V and 1 base from J, with 19 bases in between. The CDR3 region is CASTPGAGRANTEAFF. CDR3 DNA sequence: TGTGCCAGCACCCCCGGAGCGGGACGGGCGAACACTGAAGCTTTCTTT.

This chain joins TRBV7-3 and TRBJ1-1, with 8 bases lining up with TRBD1. This CDR3 region has 14 residues. Germline CDR1 and CDR2: SGHTA and FQGTGA. The ends lost 4 bases at V and 3 bases at J; junction bases unmatched: 4. The CDR3 region has the DNA TGTGCCAGCAGCTCCGGACAGGGACACACTGAAGCTTTCTTT. This encodes CASSSGQGHTEAFF.

This clone was observed a handful of times. The chain uses TRBV28 and TRBJ1-5; no firm D call. Germline values: CDR1 MDHEN, CDR2 SYDVKM. Trimming removed 1 base from V and 2 bases from J, with 6 bases in between. The CDR3 has 14 residues. This CDR3 reads CASSLSVGNQPQHF. The CDR3 nucleotides read TGTGCCAGCAGTTTATCGGTCGGCAATCAGCCCCAGCATTTT.

The chain couples TRBV27 to TRBJ1-2, with TRBD1 identical over 11 bases. From germline, CDR1 is MNHEY and CDR2 SMNVEV (reference sequence). This CDR3 has 14 amino acids. The V gene end was trimmed by 5 bases and the J gene end by 8 bases; junction bases not matched to a gene: 7. CDR3 in DNA: TGTGCCAGCAGTGGGACAGGGGGTAGGTCGGGCTACACCTTC. Protein: CASSGTGGRSGYTF.

The chain has TRBV2 and TRBJ1-2; the match to TRBD1 covers 8 bases. CDR1 is SNHLY and CDR2 is FYNNEI in the germline V gene. Unmatched junction bases numbered 6, after V lost 1 base and J lost 8 bases. The CDR3 spans 14 residues. CDR3 bases: TGTGCCAGCAGTGAAGTGACAGGGGCGGGCGGCTACACCTTC. It encodes CASSEVTGAGGYTF.

The chain joins TRBV19 to TRBJ1-1; 10 bases line up with TRBD1. Looked up from germline, CDR1 is LNHDA and CDR2 is SQIVND (reference sequence). The V and J ends lost 5 bases and 1 base, in that order; junction bases with no gene match: 7. CDR3 length: 16 residues. The DNA of the CDR3 is TGTGCCAGTAGTCCACGACAGGGGGCTAAGAACACTGAAGCTTTCTTT. This sequence encodes CASSPRQGAKNTEAFF. The whole variable domain, remainder taken from reference TRBV19 and TRBJ1-1, is DGGITQSPKYLFRKEGQNVTLSCEQNLNHDAMYWYRQDPGQGLRLIYYSQIVNDFQKGDIAEGYSVSREKKESFPLTVTSAQKNPTAFYLCASSPRQGAKNTEAFFGQGTRLTVV.

CDR3 in amino acids: CASSRGGGTGELFF. The CDR3 nucleotides are TGTGCCAGCAGCCGGGGAGGGGGCACCGGGGAGCTGTTTTTT. The chain has TRBV6-1 and TRBJ2-2; weak D call: TRBD2 (7 bases). In germline, CDR1 is MNHNS, CDR2 SASEGT. The germline V and J ends were trimmed by 6 bases and 4 bases, with 12 bases remaining between them. The length of the CDR3 is 14 residues.

This clone occurred a few times. This chain links TRBV15 with TRBJ2-3, with 8 bases aligning to TRBD2. The trim removed 4 bases at V and 6 bases at J, leaving 9 bases unmatched. This CDR3 is built from 15 residues. Germline CDR1 and CDR2: LNHNV and YYDKDF (reference sequence). CDR3 residues: CATSKRAGEGDTQYF. CDR3 coding DNA: TGTGCCACCAGCAAAAGAGCGGGAGAGGGGGATACGCAGTATTTT.

The gene calls are TRBV28 and TRBJ2-2; 8 bases are a match to TRBD2. The V segment lost 7 bases and the J segment 3 bases; nucleotides outside the gene matches: 7. The CDR3 is 15 residues long. Germline V gives CDR1 MDHEN, CDR2 SYDVKM. This CDR3 is CASNPGGGHTGELFF. CDR3 coding DNA: TGTGCCAGCAACCCCGGGGGGGGGCACACCGGGGAGCTGTTTTTT. Looking up the rest from reference TRBV28 and TRBJ2-2 gives the full variable domain: DVKVTQSSRYLVKRTGEKVFLECVQDMDHENMFWYRQDPGLGLRLIYFSYDVKMKEKGDIPEGYSVSREKKERFSLILESASTNQTSMYLCASNPGGGHTGELFFGEGSRLTVL.

This clone occurred a few times. The chain employs TRBV19 and TRBJ2-6; D is possibly TRBD1 (5 bases). Germline loops: CDR1 LNHDA, CDR2 SQIVND (reference sequence). The CDR3 runs 17 residues. Between the trimmed V and J ends, which lost 0 bases and 0 bases, there was a span of 9 bases. The CDR3 reads CASSIEDSTSGANVLTF. DNA for the CDR3: TGTGCCAGTAGTATAGAAGACAGCACCTCTGGGGCCAACGTCCTGACTTTC. Based on the CDR3 plus reference TRBV19 and TRBJ2-6, the full variable domain is DGGITQSPKYLFRKEGQNVTLSCEQNLNHDAMYWYRQDPGQGLRLIYYSQIVNDFQKGDIAEGYSVSREKKESFPLTVTSAQKNPTAFYLCASSIEDSTSGANVLTFGAGSRLTVL.

The V gene is TRBV6-1, the J gene TRBJ2-2; D remains unclear. Looked up from germline, CDR1 is MNHNS and CDR2 is SASEGT. Trimming took off 1 base at V and 4 bases at J, with 10 bases between the two ends. The CDR3 consists of 15 residues. This chain's CDR3 is CASSEVGSLTGELFF. In DNA, the CDR3 is TGTGCCAGCAGTGAAGTGGGCAGCCTCACCGGGGAGCTGTTTTTT.

The rearrangement uses TRBV18 and TRBJ2-6; a possible D gene is TRBD2 (6 bases). Germline V gene lookup returns CDR1 KGHSH and CDR2 LQKENI. The CDR3 loop spans 20 amino acids. Trimming shortened V by 1 base and J by 2 bases, and 21 bases separated the two germline ends. DNA for the CDR3: TGTGCCAGCTCACCACTTAGTAGCGGCTCCGGACGGGCTGGGGCCAACGTCCTGACTTTC. This sequence encodes CASSPLSSGSGRAGANVLTF.

V is TRBV11-2 and J is TRBJ2-5; D might be TRBD1 (5 bases). Per germline, CDR1 SGHAT and CDR2 FQNNGV. The V gene lost 5 bases and the J gene lost 2 bases, with 18 bases spanning the gap. The CDR3 has 16 residues. CDR3 in amino acids: CASSPPGRARQETQYF. The CDR3 coding sequence is TGTGCCAGCAGCCCCCCAGGCAGGGCGCGTCAAGAGACCCAGTACTTC.

V is TRBV9 and J is TRBJ2-5, with TRBD2 matching 10 bases. Germline V lookup: CDR1 SGDLS, CDR2 YYNGEE. This CDR3 is 16 amino acids long. V gave up 1 base and J gave up 5 bases; unmatched junction bases: 8. The CDR3 protein is CASSVLGLAGGETQYF. The CDR3 DNA follows: TGTGCCAGCAGCGTATTGGGATTAGCGGGAGGTGAGACCCAGTACTTC.

This clone has only a few counts. The chain joins TRBV18 to TRBJ2-7, with 11 bases fitting TRBD2. Germline V gene lookup returns CDR1 KGHSH and CDR2 LQKENI. This CDR3 is 17 amino acids long. V shed 2 bases, J shed 4 bases, and the junction held 10 bases outside the gene matches. CDR3 coding DNA: TGTGCCAGCTCACCAACTAGCGGGAGTCAAACAGGGTACGAGCAGTACTTC. Translating it yields CASSPTSGSQTGYEQYF.

This chain uses TRBV28 with TRBJ2-7, with D perhaps matching TRBD2 (6 bases). The CDR3 covers 15 residues. Between the trimmed V and J ends, which lost 2 bases and 3 bases, there was a span of 14 bases. Germline CDR1 reads MDHEN; CDR2 reads SYDVKM. CDR3 nucleotides: TGTGCCAGCAGTTTAGGAGGGCAGGGTGGCTACGAGCAGTACTTC. Amino acid sequence: CASSLGGQGGYEQYF.